Sequencing of this T cell receptor beta chain was carried out in a study of blood T cells in healthy people across ages. The ends were cut back, 0 bases at V and 5 bases at J, with 11 bases in the middle. CDR1 is LGHNA, CDR2 YNFKEQ, per germline. The CDR3 has 14 amino acids. Researchers isolated at least 6.5 million PBMCs per sample. Study outcomes and limitations: A greater number of naive CD4+ cells and higher diversity distinguished long-lived donors from aged donors.

Of note for this clonotype: Its antigen is not known.

A second PCR of 7 to 11 cycles used a sample-barcoded 5' primer and a J-beta primer mix. Each cDNA molecule was tagged by a template-switch adaptor with 12 random nucleotides. TCRdb independently ran MiXCR on the 5' RACE reads; one entry per CDR3 protein. The sample lists 1.8 million or so distinct CDR3 sequences; about 39% were seen once. The J gene is TRBJ2-7, the V gene TRBV4-2, with D perhaps TRBD1 (5 bases). The receptor comes from a human donor in good health. Sequenced: blood. Here the CDR3 reads CASSQDIIGDEQYF. The CDR3 nucleotides read TGTGCCAGCAGCCAAGATATTATAGGGGACGAGCAGTACTTC.